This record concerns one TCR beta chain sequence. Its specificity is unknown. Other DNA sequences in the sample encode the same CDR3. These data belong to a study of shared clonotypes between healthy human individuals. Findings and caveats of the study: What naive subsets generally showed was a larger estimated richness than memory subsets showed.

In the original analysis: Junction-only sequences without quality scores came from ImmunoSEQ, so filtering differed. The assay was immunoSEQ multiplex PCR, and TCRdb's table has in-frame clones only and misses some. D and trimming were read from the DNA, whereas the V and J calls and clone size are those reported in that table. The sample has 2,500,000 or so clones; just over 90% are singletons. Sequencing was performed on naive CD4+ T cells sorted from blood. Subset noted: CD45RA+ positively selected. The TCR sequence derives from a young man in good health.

Written as DNA, the CDR3 is TGTGCCATCAGTGAGAGGGGCAGCACAGATACGCAGTATTTT. It codes for CAISERGSTDTQYF. This chain uses TRBV10-3 with TRBJ2-3; D is perhaps TRBD1 (5 bases). Trimming removed 2 bases from V and 0 bases from J, with 6 bases in between. The CDR3 covers 14 residues. CDR1 and CDR2 from the germline V gene are ENHRY and SYGVKD.